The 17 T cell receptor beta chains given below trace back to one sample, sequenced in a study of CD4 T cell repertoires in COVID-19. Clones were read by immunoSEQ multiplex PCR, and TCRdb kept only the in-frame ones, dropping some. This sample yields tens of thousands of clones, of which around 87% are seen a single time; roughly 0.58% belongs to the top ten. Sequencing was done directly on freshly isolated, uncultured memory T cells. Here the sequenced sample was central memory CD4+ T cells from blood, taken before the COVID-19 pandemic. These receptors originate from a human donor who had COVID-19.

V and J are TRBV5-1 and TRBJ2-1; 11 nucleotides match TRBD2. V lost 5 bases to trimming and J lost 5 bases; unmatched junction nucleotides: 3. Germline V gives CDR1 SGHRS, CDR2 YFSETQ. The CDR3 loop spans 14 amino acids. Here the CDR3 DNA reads TGCGCCAGCAGGGGACTAGCGGATAACAATGAGCAGTTCTTC. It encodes CASRGLADNNEQFF.

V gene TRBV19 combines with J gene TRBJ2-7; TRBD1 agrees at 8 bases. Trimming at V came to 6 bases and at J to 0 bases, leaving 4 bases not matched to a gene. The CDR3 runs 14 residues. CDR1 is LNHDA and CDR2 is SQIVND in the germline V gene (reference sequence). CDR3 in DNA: TGTGCCAGTAGGCGGGACAGGACCTCCTACGAGCAGTACTTC. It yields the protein CASRRDRTSYEQYF.

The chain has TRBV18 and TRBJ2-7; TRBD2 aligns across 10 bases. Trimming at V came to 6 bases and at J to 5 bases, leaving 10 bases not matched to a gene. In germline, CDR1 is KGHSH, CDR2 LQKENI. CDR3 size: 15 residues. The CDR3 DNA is TGTGCCAGCTCGTGGGATCCTAGCGGGAGTGACGAGCAGTACTTC. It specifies CASSWDPSGSDEQYF.

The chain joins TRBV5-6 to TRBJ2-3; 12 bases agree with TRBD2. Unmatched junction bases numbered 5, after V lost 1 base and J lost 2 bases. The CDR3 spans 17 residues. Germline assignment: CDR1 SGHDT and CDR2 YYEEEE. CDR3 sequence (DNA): TGTGCCAGCAGCTTGACTAGCGGGAGGTCCTTCACAGATACGCAGTATTTT. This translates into CASSLTSGRSFTDTQYF.

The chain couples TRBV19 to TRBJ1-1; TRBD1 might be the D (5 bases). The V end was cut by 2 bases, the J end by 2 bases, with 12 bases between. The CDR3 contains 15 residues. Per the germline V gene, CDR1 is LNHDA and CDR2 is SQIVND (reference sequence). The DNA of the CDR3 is TGTGCCAGTAGTATATTCGGCCAGGGAAACACTGAAGCTTTCTTT. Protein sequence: CASSIFGQGNTEAFF. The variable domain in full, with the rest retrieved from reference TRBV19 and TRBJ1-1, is DGGITQSPKYLFRKEGQNVTLSCEQNLNHDAMYWYRQDPGQGLRLIYYSQIVNDFQKGDIAEGYSVSREKKESFPLTVTSAQKNPTAFYLCASSIFGQGNTEAFFGQGTRLTVV.

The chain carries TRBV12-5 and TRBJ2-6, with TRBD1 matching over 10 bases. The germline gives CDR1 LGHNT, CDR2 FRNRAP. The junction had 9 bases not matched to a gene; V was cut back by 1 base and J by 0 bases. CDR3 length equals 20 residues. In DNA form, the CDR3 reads TGTGCTAGTGGTTTGGGGGCCACCGGGACAGGGGCCTCTGGGGCCAACGTCCTGACTTTC. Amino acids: CASGLGATGTGASGANVLTF.

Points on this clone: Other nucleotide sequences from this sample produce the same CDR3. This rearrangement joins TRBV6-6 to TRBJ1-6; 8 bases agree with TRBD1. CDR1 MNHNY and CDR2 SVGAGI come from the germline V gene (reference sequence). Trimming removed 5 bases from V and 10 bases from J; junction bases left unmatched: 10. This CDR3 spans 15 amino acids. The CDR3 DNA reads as TGTGCCAGCAGTACGCAGGGGGCGAGAGAATCACCCCTCCACTTT. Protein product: CASSTQGARESPLHF.

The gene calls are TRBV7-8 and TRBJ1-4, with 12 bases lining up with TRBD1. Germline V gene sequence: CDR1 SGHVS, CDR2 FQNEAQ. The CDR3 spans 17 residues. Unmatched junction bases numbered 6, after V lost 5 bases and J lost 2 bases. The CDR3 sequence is CASSARDRGPTNEKLFF. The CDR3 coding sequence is TGTGCCAGCAGCGCCCGGGACAGGGGGCCCACTAATGAAAAACTGTTTTTT.

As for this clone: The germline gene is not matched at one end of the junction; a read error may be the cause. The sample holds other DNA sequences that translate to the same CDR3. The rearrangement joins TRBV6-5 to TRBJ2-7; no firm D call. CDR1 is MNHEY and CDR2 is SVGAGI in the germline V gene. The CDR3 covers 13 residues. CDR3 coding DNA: TGTGCCAGCAGATCAGGCTTGCCCTACGAACAGTACTTC. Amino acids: CASRSGLPYEQYF.

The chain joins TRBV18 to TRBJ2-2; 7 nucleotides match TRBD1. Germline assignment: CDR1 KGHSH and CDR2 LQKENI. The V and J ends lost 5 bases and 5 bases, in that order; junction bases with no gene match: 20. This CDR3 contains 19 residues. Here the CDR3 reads CASSARTGSTGVKTGELFF. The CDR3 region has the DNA TGTGCCAGCTCAGCAAGAACCGGGTCTACAGGGGTGAAAACCGGGGAGCTGTTTTTT. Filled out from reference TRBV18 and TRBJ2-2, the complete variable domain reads NAGVMQNPRHLVRRRGQEARLRCSPMKGHSHVYWYRQLPEEGLKFMVYLQKENIIDESGMPKERFSAEFPKEGPSILRIQQVVRGDSAAYFCASSARTGSTGVKTGELFFGEGSRLTVL.

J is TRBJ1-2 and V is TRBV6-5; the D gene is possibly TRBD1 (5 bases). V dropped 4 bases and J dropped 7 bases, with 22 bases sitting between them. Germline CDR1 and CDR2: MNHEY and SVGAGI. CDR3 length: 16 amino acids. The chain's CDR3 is CASSLQLSGTHFGYTF. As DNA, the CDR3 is TGTGCCAGCAGTTTACAGTTGAGCGGGACGCATTTTGGCTACACCTTC.

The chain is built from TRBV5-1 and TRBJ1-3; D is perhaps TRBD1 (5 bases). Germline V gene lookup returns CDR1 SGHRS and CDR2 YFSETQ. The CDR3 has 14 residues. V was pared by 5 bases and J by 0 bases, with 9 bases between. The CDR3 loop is CASRQESSGNTIYF. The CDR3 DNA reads TGCGCCAGCAGACAGGAGAGCTCTGGAAACACCATATATTTT.

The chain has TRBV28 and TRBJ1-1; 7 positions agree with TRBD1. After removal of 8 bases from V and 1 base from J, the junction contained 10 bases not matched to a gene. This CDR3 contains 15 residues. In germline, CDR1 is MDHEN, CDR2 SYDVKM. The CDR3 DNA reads TGTGCCAGCCACAGGGGATTCGTGGAGAACACTGAAGCTTTCTTT. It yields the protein CASHRGFVENTEAFF.

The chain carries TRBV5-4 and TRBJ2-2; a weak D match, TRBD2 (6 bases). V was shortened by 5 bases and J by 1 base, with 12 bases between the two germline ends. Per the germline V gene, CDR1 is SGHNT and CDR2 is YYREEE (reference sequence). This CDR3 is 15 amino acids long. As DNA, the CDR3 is TGTGCCAGCAGGGCCGGGACTTTGAACACCGGGGAGCTGTTTTTT. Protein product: CASRAGTLNTGELFF.

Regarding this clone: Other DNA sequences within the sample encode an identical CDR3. The CDR3 spells CASSLGEGVTEAFF. The CDR3 bases are TGCGCCAGCAGCTTGGGGGAAGGGGTCACTGAAGCTTTCTTT. V and J are TRBV5-1 and TRBJ1-1, with D maybe TRBD1 (5 bases). Between the trimmed V and J ends, which lost 0 bases and 4 bases, there was a span of 10 bases. This CDR3 spans 14 amino acids. CDR1 is SGHRS, CDR2 YFSETQ, per germline.

CDR3 sequence (DNA): TGTGCCAGTAGTCTCGGGGAGAGAGATACGCAGTATTTT. This gives the protein CASSLGERDTQYF. J is TRBJ2-3 and V is TRBV19; D might be TRBD2 (5 bases). Germline V gives CDR1 LNHDA, CDR2 SQIVND (reference sequence). This CDR3 spans 13 amino acids. Deletions cut 5 bases from V and 5 bases from J, with 11 bases between.

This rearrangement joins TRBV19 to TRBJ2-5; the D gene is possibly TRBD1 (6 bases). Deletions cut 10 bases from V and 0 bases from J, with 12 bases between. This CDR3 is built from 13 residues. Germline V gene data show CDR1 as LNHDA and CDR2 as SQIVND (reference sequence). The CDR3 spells CATEDSDQETQYF. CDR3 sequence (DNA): TGTGCCACCGAGGACAGCGACCAAGAGACCCAGTACTTC.